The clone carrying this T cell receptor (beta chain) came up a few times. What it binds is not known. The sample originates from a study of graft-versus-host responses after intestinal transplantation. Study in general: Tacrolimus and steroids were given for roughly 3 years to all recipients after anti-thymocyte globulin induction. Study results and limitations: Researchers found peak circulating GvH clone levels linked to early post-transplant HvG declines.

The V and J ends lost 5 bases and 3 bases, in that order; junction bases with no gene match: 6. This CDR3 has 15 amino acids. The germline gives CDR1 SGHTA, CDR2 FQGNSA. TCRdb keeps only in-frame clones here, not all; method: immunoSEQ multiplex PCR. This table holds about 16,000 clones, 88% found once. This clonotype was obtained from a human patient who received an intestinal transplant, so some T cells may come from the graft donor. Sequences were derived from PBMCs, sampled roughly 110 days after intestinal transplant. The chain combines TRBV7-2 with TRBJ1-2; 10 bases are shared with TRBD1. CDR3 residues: CASSNAGTGDYGYTF. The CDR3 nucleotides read TGTGCCAGCAGCAATGCCGGGACAGGGGACTATGGCTACACCTTC.